A selection of T cell receptor beta chains follows, all from one sample in a study of T cell responses to AZD1222 COVID-19 vaccine. Produced via immunoSEQ multiplex PCR; TCRdb's table is partial and in-frame only. The sample holds approximately 220,000 clones; 90% to 95% are singletons and the top ten take less than 1.2%. The material was peripheral blood, obtained on day 0 of MenACWY control vaccination. The receptor source for this set is an adult in good health. Both conserved end residues are part of each CDR3. The D gene is left open where the match is weak. Where a row states a size, it is once, few, many or the class of an expanded clone; other rows omit it.

j_gene,abundance,d_gene,v_gene,CDR3nt,CDR3aa
TRBJ1-1,.,.,TRBV15,TGTGCCACCAGCAGAGAGAGTACAGGGTTCACTGAAGCTTTCTTT,CATSRESTGFTEAFF
TRBJ2-1,.,.,TRBV19,TGTGCCAGTAGCCTGGGACTCCGAAACTACAATGAGCAGTTCTTC,CASSLGLRNYNEQFF
TRBJ2-7,.,.,TRBV5-1,TGCGCCAGCAGCTTGAGCAGGGATTCCTACGAGCAGTACTTC,CASSLSRDSYEQYF
TRBJ2-7,.,.,TRBV5-5,TGTGCCAGCAGCTTGGGGGCCTACGAGCAGTACTTC,CASSLGAYEQYF
TRBJ2-3,once,TRBD2,TRBV5-1,TGCGCCAGCAGCTCGGGTACTAGCGGGGACACAGATACGCAGTATTTT,CASSSGTSGDTDTQYF
TRBJ1-1,.,.,TRBV5-1,TGCGCCAGCAGCGGCGGACAGTTGGTGAACACTGAAGCTTTCTTT,CASSGGQLVNTEAFF
TRBJ2-2,.,.,TRBV5-1,TGCGCCAGCAGCTTTCATATGGGATTGAACACCGGGGAGCTGTTTTTT,CASSFHMGLNTGELFF
TRBJ2-6,.,TRBD2,TRBV7-2,TGTGCCAGCAGATGGGGAGGGACTGGGGCCAACGTCCTGACTTTC,CASRWGGTGANVLTF
TRBJ1-1,.,.,TRBV18,TGTGCCAGCTCACGGCAGAAGGAAACTGAAGCTTTCTTT,CASSRQKETEAFF
TRBJ1-2,.,.,TRBV30,TGTGCCTGGAGTCCCCAGGACTATGGCTACACCTTC,CAWSPQDYGYTF
TRBJ2-2,.,.,TRBV7-9,TGTGCCAGCAGCTTAGTTGTGGGCGGGGAGCTGTTTTTT,CASSLVVGGELFF
TRBJ2-1,.,TRBD1,TRBV7-9,TGTGCCAGCAGCAGGACAGGGGGCAGCTACAATGAGCAGTTCTTC,CASSRTGGSYNEQFF
TRBJ1-1,once,.,TRBV15,TGTGCCACCAGCAGAGATCAAACTGAAGCTTTCTTT,CATSRDQTEAFF
TRBJ1-5,.,.,TRBV15,TGTGCCACCTCGACAGGAGATCAGCCCCAGCATTTT,CATSTGDQPQHF
TRBJ2-7,.,TRBD2,TRBV3-1/TRBV3-2,TGTGCCAGCAGCCAAGGGACTAGCGGGGGGAGAGTCTTCGAGCAGTACTTC,CASSQGTSGGRVFEQYF
TRBJ2-7,.,.,TRBV27,TGTGCCACCCCTAACCGGGACGTTGGCTACGAGCAGTACTTC,CATPNRDVGYEQYF
TRBJ2-2,once,.,TRBV11-2,TGTGCCAGCAGCCCGACTGAGACCGGGGAGCTGTTTTTT,CASSPTETGELFF
TRBJ1-2,once,TRBD1,TRBV27,TGTGCCAGCAGTTCCCACGGCCCGGGACAGGGCTCCTATGGCTACACCTTC,CASSSHGPGQGSYGYTF
TRBJ1-1,.,.,TRBV12-3/TRBV12-4,TGTGCCAGCAGGAGGACACTGAACACTGAAGCTTTCTTT,CASRRTLNTEAFF
TRBJ2-6,.,.,TRBV28,TGTGCCAGCAGTCCGCCCGGTGGCTCTGGGGCCAACGTCCTGACTTTC,CASSPPGGSGANVLTF
TRBJ2-3,.,.,TRBV28,TGTGCCAGCAGCCCTGAGGGGATCGGCACAGATACGCAGTATTTT,CASSPEGIGTDTQYF
TRBJ2-5,once,.,TRBV4-3,TGCGCCAGCAGCCAAGATCACAACGTGGACCAAGAGACCCAGTACTTC,CASSQDHNVDQETQYF
TRBJ2-7,.,.,TRBV2,TGTGCCAGCAGTGAAGCCCAGGTGGAGTACTTC,CASSEAQVEYF
TRBJ1-1,.,.,TRBV7-9,TGTGCCAGCAGCCCTGAATGGGGAACTGAAGCTTTCTTT,CASSPEWGTEAFF
TRBJ1-5,.,TRBD1,TRBV6-5,TGTGCCAGCAGCAGAGACAGGGGGCATAATCAGCCCCAGCATTTT,CASSRDRGHNQPQHF
TRBJ2-6,.,.,TRBV5-4,TGTGCCAGCAGCGACGCACAAGCAGGGGCCAACGTCCTGACTTTC,CASSDAQAGANVLTF
TRBJ2-1,.,TRBD2,TRBV7-2,TGTGCCAGCAGCTCTCGGACTAGAGTCTCCTACAATGAGCAGTTCTTC,CASSSRTRVSYNEQFF
TRBJ1-1,.,TRBD1,TRBV6-5,TGTGCCAGCAGTTCCAGGGGGACTGAAGCTTTCTTT,CASSSRGTEAFF
TRBJ1-2,.,.,TRBV28,TGTGCCAGCAGTTTAAGCAACTATGGCTACACCTTC,CASSLSNYGYTF
TRBJ1-2,.,.,TRBV5-8,TGTGCCAGCAGCTTGGATGCTGACAACTATGGCTACACCTTC,CASSLDADNYGYTF
TRBJ1-3,.,.,TRBV4-2,TGTGCCAGCAGCGCCCACAGGTACCCGGACACCATATATTTT,CASSAHRYPDTIYF
TRBJ2-2,.,TRBD2,TRBV5-1,TGCGCCAGCAGCCTGTTGACTAGCCGGGGCACCGGGGAGCTGTTTTTT,CASSLLTSRGTGELFF
TRBJ1-2,.,.,TRBV6-6,TGTGCCAGCAGTTACTCGATTGGGGGAGGCTATGGCTACACCTTC,CASSYSIGGGYGYTF
TRBJ1-2,.,.,TRBV4-2,TGTGCCAGCAGCCAAGACAGGAAAGCCTATGGCTACACCTTC,CASSQDRKAYGYTF
TRBJ2-1,.,TRBD2,TRBV30,TGTGCCGTGAGAAGGGCGGGGGGGCTTAGAAGGGATGAGCAGTTCTTC,CAVRRAGGLRRDEQFF
TRBJ2-6,.,.,TRBV19,TGTGCCAGTAGTATAGGGTCCCCCTCTGGGGCCAACGTCCTGACTTTC,CASSIGSPSGANVLTF
TRBJ1-2,.,.,TRBV5-5,TGTGCCAGCAGCTTGGACGGTAACTATGGCTACACCTTC,CASSLDGNYGYTF
TRBJ2-3,.,.,TRBV6-2/TRBV6-3,TGTGCCAGCAGTTCCGCCGGTCTTATCACAGATACGCAGTATTTT,CASSSAGLITDTQYF
TRBJ1-6,.,.,TRBV5-1,TGCGCCAGCAGCTTAGACACAGGGATTCGGCATTCACCCCTCCACTTT,CASSLDTGIRHSPLHF
TRBJ1-1,.,.,TRBV29-1,TGCAGCGTTGTAAGGCAGATGAACACTGAAGCTTTCTTT,CSVVRQMNTEAFF
TRBJ1-5,.,TRBD1,TRBV19,TGTGCCAGTAGCGTGGACAGGGTTCGCAATCAGCCCCAGCATTTT,CASSVDRVRNQPQHF
TRBJ1-1,.,.,TRBV2,TGTGCCCTACGGACAGATTTTGAAGCTTTCTTT,CALRTDFEAFF
TRBJ2-5,.,.,TRBV5-1,TGCGCCAGCAGCTTGGTGGGCGGTCTGGAGACCCAGTACTTC,CASSLVGGLETQYF
TRBJ2-1,.,TRBD2,TRBV7-3,TGTGCCAGCAGCTTGAGCGGGGGGGCAGGCTATGAGCAGTTCTTC,CASSLSGGAGYEQFF
TRBJ2-2,.,TRBD2,TRBV7-3,TGTGCCAGCAGCCCGCAAGCACTAGCGGGGGGGCCCACCGGGGAGCTGTTTTTT,CASSPQALAGGPTGELFF
TRBJ2-5,.,.,TRBV21-1,TGTGCCAGCAGCAAAATTCCTTTGGAGCGGGGGGGCCAAGAGACCCAGTACTTC,CASSKIPLERGGQETQYF
TRBJ1-5,.,.,TRBV5-6,TGTGCCAGCAGCTTGTGGGGGGTCAATCAGCCCCAGCATTTT,CASSLWGVNQPQHF
TRBJ2-7,many,.,TRBV14,TGTGCCAGCAGCCACGTACAGGGCACCTACGAGCAGTACTTC,CASSHVQGTYEQYF
TRBJ1-5,.,TRBD1,TRBV27,TGTGCCAGCAGACGACAGGGGGATCAGCCCCAGCATTTT,CASRRQGDQPQHF
TRBJ2-5,.,TRBD2,TRBV7-7,TGTGCCAGCAGCAATAGCGGGGGCCAACAAGAGACCCAGTACTTC,CASSNSGGQQETQYF
TRBJ2-3,.,TRBD2,TRBV7-8,TGTGCCAGCAGCTTGTCTAGCGGGGGGGCTCTAGCAGATACGCAGTATTTT,CASSLSSGGALADTQYF
TRBJ1-5,.,TRBD1,TRBV30,TGTGCCTGGAGTGGGACAGGGTACAATCAGCCCCAGCATTTT,CAWSGTGYNQPQHF
TRBJ1-2,.,.,TRBV30,TGTGCCTGGAGTGCTCGAACCGGGACCGTCGAAGGCTACACCTTC,CAWSARTGTVEGYTF
TRBJ2-5,.,.,TRBV29-1,TGCAGCGTTGTTCTGCAGGGAGAGACCCAGTACTTC,CSVVLQGETQYF
TRBJ2-2,.,.,TRBV30,TGTGCCTGGAGTGTGGAGGGGCTGGACACCGGGGAGCTGTTTTTT,CAWSVEGLDTGELFF
TRBJ2-7,.,.,TRBV6-2/TRBV6-3,TGTGCCAGCAGTTACTTGAGGGACGAGCAGTACTTC,CASSYLRDEQYF
TRBJ1-5,medium-sized,TRBD1,TRBV2,TGTGCCAGCAGAGCGCTAGACAGGGCGGTGAATCAGCCCCAGCATTTT,CASRALDRAVNQPQHF
TRBJ1-3,.,.,TRBV30,TGTGCCTGGAGTCGGGCTGGAAACACCATATATTTT,CAWSRAGNTIYF
TRBJ2-7,.,.,TRBV6-5,TGTGCCAGCCGATCCTACGAGCAGTACTTC,CASRSYEQYF
TRBJ2-7,.,.,TRBV6-1,TGTGCCAGCAGTGAAGTGGCGACCGAGCAGTACTTC,CASSEVATEQYF